A single sample gave rise to the 29 T cell receptor beta chains below, sequenced in a study of blood T cell repertoires in COVID-19. Repertoires were generated with immunoSEQ multiplex PCR, while TCRdb's copy carries only in-frame clones and drops some. The sample records around 200,000 clones, approximately 81% being singletons. The specimen was peripheral blood. The source is a person aged 70 to 79 with COVID-19, enrolled during active disease.

The V and J genes are TRBV6-2 or TRBV6-3 and TRBJ2-2, with D hard to call. This CDR3 spans 14 amino acids. The germline V and J ends were trimmed by 2 bases and 8 bases, with 12 bases remaining between them. The germline V gene has CDR1 MNHEY and CDR2 SVGEGT. The CDR3 region is CASSYGPALGELFF. The CDR3 DNA sequence: TGTGCCAGCAGTTACGGGCCCGCACTTGGGGAGCTGTTTTTT.

The chain combines TRBV19 with TRBJ1-4; 8 nucleotides line up with TRBD1. Germline CDR1 LNHDA, CDR2 SQIVND (reference sequence). The junction had 14 bases not matched to a gene; V was cut back by 7 bases and J by 10 bases. This CDR3 has 15 residues. This chain's CDR3 is CASTSMTGELTKLFF. CDR3 nucleotide sequence: TGTGCCAGTACCTCGATGACAGGGGAGTTAACAAAACTGTTTTTT.

This chain uses TRBV20-1 with TRBJ2-5; TRBD2 aligns across 8 bases. This CDR3 has 13 amino acids. V shed 6 bases, J shed 5 bases, and the junction held 8 bases outside the gene matches. Germline-derived CDR1 and CDR2 are DFQATT and SNEGSKA (reference sequence). The CDR3 coding sequence is TGCAGTGCAAGTGCGGGGGGCGGGGAGACCCAGTACTTC. The encoded protein is CSASAGGGETQYF.

V and J are TRBV3-1 (or the pseudogene TRBV3-2) and TRBJ2-2, with 9 bases that match TRBD2. Germline CDR1 is LGHDT and CDR2 is YNNKEL (reference sequence). The CDR3 totals 16 residues. Trimming cost V 1 base and J 6 bases; bases outside gene matches: 6. CDR3: CASSQGDSGSSGELFF. As DNA, the CDR3 is TGTGCCAGCAGCCAAGGCGATAGCGGGAGCTCCGGGGAGCTGTTTTTT.

V usage is TRBV7-2 and J usage is TRBJ1-5, with a tentative D call TRBD1 (5 bases). The CDR3 has 14 residues. Trimming pared 3 bases from V and 5 bases from J, leaving 11 bases between. The germline V gene has CDR1 SGHTA and CDR2 FQGNSA. DNA for the CDR3: TGTGCCAGCAGCTTGCGGGGCCAGTATCAGCCCCAGCATTTT. As protein: CASSLRGQYQPQHF.

The rearrangement uses TRBV2 and TRBJ2-7; possible D gene TRBD1, 6 bases. The V end lost 10 bases, the J end lost 4 bases, and 14 bases lay between the germline ends. From germline, CDR1 is SNHLY and CDR2 FYNNEI. This CDR3 contains 12 residues. In nucleotides, the CDR3 is TGTGCCACCGAGACAGGTGAATACGAGCAGTACTTC. Translation: CATETGEYEQYF.

This chain uses TRBV6-5 with TRBJ2-3, with 8 bases matching TRBD2. The CDR3 covers 15 residues. V was clipped by 0 bases and J by 8 bases; unmatched bases: 7. Germline lookup yields CDR1 MNHEY and CDR2 SVGAGI. The CDR3 DNA reads TGTGCCAGCAGTTACTCTAGCGGGACCCCGGGTACGCAGTATTTT. Translated: CASSYSSGTPGTQYF.

The chain carries TRBV10-3 and TRBJ1-3; no definite D call. Germline loops: CDR1 ENHRY, CDR2 SYGVKD. The CDR3 is 15 residues long. The V end lost 3 bases, the J end lost 0 bases, and 9 bases lay between the germline ends. CDR3 sequence (DNA): TGTGCCATCAGTGATTCGGGGATCTCTGGAAACACCATATATTTT. Residues: CAISDSGISGNTIYF.

The CDR3 region is CASSLGTANTEAFF. CDR3 in DNA: TGCGCCAGCAGCCTAGGGACAGCGAACACTGAAGCTTTCTTT. This chain connects TRBV4-3 to TRBJ1-1, with 7 positions matching TRBD1. The germline V gene encodes CDR1 LGHNA and CDR2 YSLEER. This CDR3 is built from 14 residues. The junction had 3 bases not matched to a gene; V was cut back by 4 bases and J by 1 base.

The CDR3 DNA is TGTGCCAGCAGCATAGAGCGGGAGGAGCTGGACAATGAGCAGTTCTTC. Protein: CASSIEREELDNEQFF. This chain connects TRBV7-6 to TRBJ2-1; 9 bases map to TRBD2. Germline assignment: CDR1 SGHVS and CDR2 FNYEAQ. The CDR3 spans 16 residues. Unmatched junction bases numbered 10, after V lost 5 bases and J lost 5 bases.

The CDR3 DNA sequence: TGTGCCAGCAGCCCCCGAGGGTTTGATGAAAAACTGTTTTTT. This gives the protein CASSPRGFDEKLFF. The V call is TRBV5-5, the J call TRBJ1-4; D unclear. CDR1 SGHKS and CDR2 YYEKEE come from the germline V gene (reference sequence). V was trimmed by 4 bases and J by 6 bases, leaving 13 bases between them. There are 14 residues in the CDR3.

This chain connects TRBV4-1 to TRBJ1-4, with TRBD1 identical over 10 bases. Unmatched junction bases numbered 10, after V lost 5 bases and J lost 7 bases. This CDR3 spans 16 amino acids. CDR1 MGHRA and CDR2 YSYEKL come from the germline V gene. The CDR3: CASSSQRQGAGEKLFF. The CDR3 coding sequence is TGCGCCAGCAGCTCACAAAGACAGGGGGCGGGTGAAAAACTGTTTTTT.

The chain has TRBV6-5 and TRBJ1-5, with D perhaps matching TRBD1 (5 bases). Between the trimmed V and J ends, which lost 8 bases and 0 bases, there was a span of 14 bases. Germline-derived CDR1 and CDR2 are MNHEY and SVGAGI. This CDR3 region has 15 residues. CDR3 DNA: TGTGCCAGCCAAGGTGGGGGGGGTAGCAATCAGCCCCAGCATTTT. It codes for CASQGGGGSNQPQHF.

This sequence joins TRBV5-3 and TRBJ2-1; D perhaps matches TRBD2 (5 bases). TRBV5-3 belongs to the ORF category, with a function that is uncertain. Trimming shortened V by 0 bases and J by 5 bases, and 15 bases separated the two germline ends. The CDR3 length is 16 residues. The CDR3 DNA reads as TGTGCCAGAAGCTTGGCGGGGATACCGGCGGACAATGAGCAGTTCTTC. Translating gives CARSLAGIPADNEQFF.

V usage is TRBV7-2 and J usage is TRBJ1-5, with a tentative D call TRBD1 (6 bases). The CDR3 is made up of 16 amino acids. Trimming removed 2 bases from V and 1 base from J, with 12 bases in between. CDR1 SGHTA and CDR2 FQGNSA come from the germline V gene. The CDR3 DNA is TGTGCCAGCAGCTTAAGGGGGATGGGGAGCAATCAGCCCCAGCATTTT. Its translation: CASSLRGMGSNQPQHF.

CDR3 coding DNA: TGTGCCAGCAGTAGCTCGTTCACTGAAGCTTTCTTT. Protein sequence: CASSSSFTEAFF. The chain uses TRBV27 and TRBJ1-1; D is unresolved. The germline V gene encodes CDR1 MNHEY and CDR2 SMNVEV (reference sequence). V dropped 5 bases and J dropped 4 bases, with 8 bases sitting between them. The CDR3 is 12 residues long.

The rearrangement uses TRBV7-9 and TRBJ2-1, with a possible D match to TRBD2 (5 bases). The CDR3 is 12 amino acids. Germline lookup yields CDR1 SEHNR and CDR2 FQNEAQ (reference sequence). V lost 5 bases and J lost 12, with 14 bases in between. CDR3 nucleotide sequence: TGTGCCAGCAGCCCGGGCCTCGGGGTGCAGTTCTTC. It translates to CASSPGLGVQFF.

In this sample, this clone turned up once. The chain recombines TRBV7-2 with TRBJ2-2, with 14 positions matching TRBD2. Per the germline V gene, CDR1 is SGHTA and CDR2 is FQGNSA. Trimming at V came to 3 bases and at J to 6 bases, leaving 3 bases not matched to a gene. CDR3 size: 16 residues. CDR3 DNA sequence: TGTGCCAGCAGCTTCGGACTAGCGGGAGGCGCCGGGGAGCTGTTTTTT. Its translation is CASSFGLAGGAGELFF.

The chain couples TRBV5-6 to TRBJ2-1; 9 positions match TRBD2. Unmatched junction bases numbered 19, after V lost 3 bases and J lost 9 bases. Per the germline V gene, CDR1 is SGHDT and CDR2 is YYEEEE. CDR3 length: 18 amino acids. The CDR3 region has the DNA TGTGCCAGCAGCTCGTATATCGCGGGAGGGCCAGTTTACGGTGAGCAGTTCTTC. Amino acid sequence: CASSSYIAGGPVYGEQFF.

V is TRBV19 and J is TRBJ2-1, with 9 bases that match TRBD2. The germline V gene encodes CDR1 LNHDA and CDR2 SQIVND (reference sequence). With V trimmed by 10 bases and J by 0 bases, 4 bases remained unmatched. This CDR3 spans 14 amino acids. CDR3 protein: CATQAGGSYNEQFF. Here the CDR3 DNA reads TGTGCCACCCAAGCGGGAGGCTCCTACAATGAGCAGTTCTTC.

V gene TRBV24-1 combines with J gene TRBJ2-1; D gene uncertain. Germline V gives CDR1 KGHDR, CDR2 SFDVKD. The CDR3 length is 14 residues. Trimming left V 5 bases short and J 6 bases short, with 13 bases between. The CDR3 bases are TGTGCCACCAGTGCGTGGCAGAATCTCAATGAGCAGTTCTTC. This sequence encodes CATSAWQNLNEQFF.

The CDR3 loop is CAIQGAATDTQYF. In nucleotides, the CDR3 is TGTGCCATACAGGGGGCTGCCACAGATACGCAGTATTTT. The rearrangement uses TRBV28 and TRBJ2-3, with 9 bases that match TRBD1. This CDR3 comprises 13 residues. Germline V gene lookup returns CDR1 MDHEN and CDR2 SYDVKM. Trimming removed 10 bases from V and 2 bases from J; junction bases left unmatched: 4. The full variable domain, in which reference TRBV28 and TRBJ2-3 provide the parts outside the CDR3, is DVKVTQSSRYLVKRTGEKVFLECVQDMDHENMFWYRQDPGLGLRLIYFSYDVKMKEKGDIPEGYSVSREKKERFSLILESASTNQTSMYLCAIQGAATDTQYFGPGTRLTVL.

This chain connects TRBV6-6 to TRBJ2-7; 9 nucleotides line up with TRBD2. The CDR3 contains 18 residues. The V gene end was trimmed by 5 bases and the J gene end by 3 bases; junction bases not matched to a gene: 17. CDR1 MNHNY and CDR2 SVGAGI come from the germline V gene (reference sequence). CDR3 DNA sequence: TGTGCCAGCAGTCCGGCGGGGCAAGCGGGAGGATTAGTCTACGAGCAGTACTTC. It translates to CASSPAGQAGGLVYEQYF.

The genes are TRBV7-8 and TRBJ2-1; 12 bases are shared with TRBD2. The trim removed 5 bases at V and 3 bases at J, leaving 5 bases unmatched. In germline, CDR1 is SGHVS, CDR2 FQNEAQ. The CDR3 runs 16 residues. CDR3 DNA: TGTGCCAGCAGCCCCAGGACTAGCGGGATCTACAATGAGCAGTTCTTC. Encoded protein: CASSPRTSGIYNEQFF. Together with reference TRBV7-8 and TRBJ2-1, the CDR3 gives the full variable domain: GAGVSQSPRYKVAKRGQDVALRCDPISGHVSLFWYQQALGQGPEFLTYFQNEAQLDKSGLPSDRFFAERPEGSVSTLKIQRTQQEDSAVYLCASSPRTSGIYNEQFFGPGTRLTVL.

The chain employs TRBV6-5 and TRBJ1-1; 7 nucleotides line up with TRBD1. This CDR3 is 12 amino acids long. Germline V gene data show CDR1 as MNHEY and CDR2 as SVGAGI. The junction had 5 bases not matched to a gene; V was cut back by 3 bases and J by 10 bases. Here the CDR3 reads CASSYMRQGAFF. In DNA form, the CDR3 reads TGTGCCAGCAGTTATATGAGACAGGGAGCTTTCTTT.

The J gene is TRBJ2-1, the V gene TRBV19; unclear D gene. CDR3 length: 16 residues. Per the germline V gene, CDR1 is LNHDA and CDR2 is SQIVND (reference sequence). The V end lost 8 bases, the J end lost 0 bases, and 17 bases lay between the germline ends. Written as DNA, the CDR3 is TGTGCCAGTTCCGCTGAGGCCTCGAGCTCCTACAATGAGCAGTTCTTC. Its protein is CASSAEASSSYNEQFF.

This chain uses TRBV29-1 with TRBJ1-2; D is unclear. V was trimmed by 3 bases and J by 0 bases, leaving 5 bases between them. The CDR3 has 12 residues. The germline gives CDR1 SQVTM, CDR2 ANQGSEA. CDR3 sequence (DNA): TGCAGCGTTGACATTCCTAACTATGGCTACACCTTC. Amino acids: CSVDIPNYGYTF.

V usage is TRBV24-1 and J usage is TRBJ1-4; possible D gene TRBD1, 6 bases. Germline CDR1 and CDR2: KGHDR and SFDVKD. This CDR3 is built from 15 residues. The V end lost 2 bases, the J end lost 8 bases, and 14 bases lay between the germline ends. CDR3 sequence: CATSDSVGGWEKLFF. The CDR3 coding sequence is TGTGCCACCAGTGATTCAGTAGGGGGTTGGGAAAAACTGTTTTTT.

This sequence joins TRBV21-1 and TRBJ2-5; TRBD2 was called by the table and not checked on the DNA. TRBV21-1 is a pseudogene. The CDR3 consists of 17 residues. In DNA, the CDR3 is TGTGCCAGCAGCAAAGCTCCCGAGACTAGCGTCCCAGAGACCCAGTACTTC. It is translated as CASSKAPETSVPETQYF.